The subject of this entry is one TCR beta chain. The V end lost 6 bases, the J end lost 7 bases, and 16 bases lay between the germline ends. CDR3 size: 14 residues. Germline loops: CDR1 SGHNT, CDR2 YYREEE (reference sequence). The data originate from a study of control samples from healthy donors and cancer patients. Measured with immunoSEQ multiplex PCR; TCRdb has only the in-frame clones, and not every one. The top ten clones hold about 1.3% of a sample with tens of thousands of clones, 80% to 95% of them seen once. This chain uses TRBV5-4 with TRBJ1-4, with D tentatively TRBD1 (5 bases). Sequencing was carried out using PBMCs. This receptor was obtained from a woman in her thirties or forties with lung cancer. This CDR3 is CASTTGTTAEKLFF. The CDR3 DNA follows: TGTGCCAGCACCACAGGAACTACGGCTGAAAAACTGTTTTTT.